Detailed here is one TCR beta chain. Its target is not known. This sample stems from a study of human versus mouse CDR3 diversity and MHC coevolution. Notes on the study in general: On average, humans showed more CDR3 deletions and insertions than mice.

Produced via immunoSEQ multiplex PCR; TCRdb's table is partial and in-frame only. The sample lists roughly 80,000 clones; over 85% were seen once. The clonotype comes from a person aged 25 to 69 in good health. Material: naive CD4+ T cells from blood. Subset indicated: CD45RO-negative CD62L-positive naive CD4 T cells.

CDR3 bases: TGTGCCAGCAGCTTGGACATGTTCGGAGATACGCAGTATTTT. The encoded protein is CASSLDMFGDTQYF. The V gene is TRBV7-2, the J gene TRBJ2-3; TRBD1 might be the D (5 bases). Trimming took off 3 bases at V and 5 bases at J, with 12 bases between the two ends. This CDR3 is built from 14 residues. Germline CDR1 and CDR2: SGHTA and FQGNSA.